These 17 T cell receptor beta chains originate from one sample sequenced in a study of blood T cell repertoires in COVID-19. Repertoires were generated with immunoSEQ multiplex PCR, while TCRdb's copy carries only in-frame clones and drops some. The table includes a few hundred thousand clones, approximately 86% detected once. Sequenced: peripheral blood. The source is a man aged 18 to 30 with active or convalescent COVID-19.

The V gene is TRBV2, the J gene TRBJ1-1; the D is unclear. With 6 bases removed from V and 0 bases from J, the gap between germline ends came to 20 bases. CDR1 is SNHLY, CDR2 FYNNEI, per germline. CDR3 length: 17 residues. Here the CDR3 DNA reads TGTGCCAGCAGGGACTACAAGGGTTGGAACTTGAACACTGAAGCTTTCTTT. Translation: CASRDYKGWNLNTEAFF.

The genes are TRBV20-1 and TRBJ2-5; 7 nucleotides align to TRBD1. V shed 5 bases, J shed 5 bases, and the junction held 2 bases outside the gene matches. From germline, CDR1 is DFQATT and CDR2 SNEGSKA (reference sequence). This CDR3 region has 11 residues. In DNA, the CDR3 is TGCAGTGCTGTGACAGGGGAGACCCAGTACTTC. Its translation is CSAVTGETQYF.

This chain joins TRBV15 and TRBJ1-6; D remains unclear. The germline V gene has CDR1 LNHNV and CDR2 YYDKDF (reference sequence). The CDR3 spans 13 residues. Between the trimmed V and J ends, which lost 0 bases and 8 bases, there was a span of 5 bases. The CDR3 coding sequence is TGTGCCACCAGCAGAGATTCCGATTCACCCCTCCACTTT. Amino acids: CATSRDSDSPLHF.

This clone was counted at least ten times. The rearrangement links TRBV3-1 (or the pseudogene TRBV3-2) to TRBJ2-7, with D possibly being TRBD2 (6 bases). The germline V gene encodes CDR1 LGHDT and CDR2 YNNKEL (reference sequence). The CDR3 is 13 amino acids. V dropped 6 bases and J dropped 6 bases, with 15 bases sitting between them. The CDR3, as DNA: TGTGCCAGCAGAGATAGGGACTCTACCGAGCAGTACTTC. It codes for CASRDRDSTEQYF.

This chain's CDR3 is CASSLRGKTEAFF. The CDR3 bases are TGTGCCAGCAGCTTAAGGGGCAAAACTGAAGCTTTCTTT. J is TRBJ1-1 and V is TRBV5-4; weak D call: TRBD1 (5 bases). Deletions cut 2 bases from V and 5 bases from J, with 10 bases between. The CDR3 covers 13 residues. Germline V CDR1 and CDR2: SGHNT, YYREEE (reference sequence).

This sequence joins TRBV4-3 and TRBJ2-2, with 7 bases lining up with TRBD2. The CDR3 spans 16 residues. The germline gives CDR1 LGHNA, CDR2 YSLEER. V was pared by 0 bases and J by 5 bases, with 6 bases of the junction left unmatched. The CDR3 reads CASSQDPAGSTGELFF. In DNA, the CDR3 is TGCGCCAGCAGCCAAGACCCAGCGGGGTCAACCGGGGAGCTGTTTTTT.

Only one count was recorded for this clone. The chain has TRBV7-9 and TRBJ2-1, with 7 nucleotides matching TRBD1. CDR3 size: 15 residues. With 6 bases clipped from V and 4 bases from J, the junction kept 9 bases outside the gene matches. Germline assignment: CDR1 SEHNR and CDR2 FQNEAQ (reference sequence). The CDR3 loop reads CASSYPGQSYNEQFF. The DNA for the CDR3 is TGTGCCAGCAGTTATCCGGGACAGTCTTACAATGAGCAGTTCTTC.

The genes are TRBV5-1 and TRBJ1-2, with D possibly matching TRBD1 (6 bases). The CDR3 runs 13 residues. V shed 1 base and J shed 6 bases, with 10 bases lying between them. From germline, CDR1 is SGHRS and CDR2 YFSETQ. CDR3 loop: CASSLTGWDGYTF. The CDR3 bases are TGCGCCAGCAGCTTGACAGGGTGGGATGGCTACACCTTC.

The rearrangement uses TRBV12-3 or TRBV12-4 and TRBJ1-1, with 7 bases fitting TRBD1. After removal of 8 bases from V and 3 bases from J, the junction contained 6 bases not matched to a gene. This CDR3 contains 13 residues. CDR3 in DNA: TGTGCCAGCGGCACAGGGGTTTACACTGAAGCTTTCTTT. Protein product: CASGTGVYTEAFF.

This chain uses TRBV7-3 with TRBJ2-3, with D possibly being TRBD2 (5 bases). This CDR3 spans 16 amino acids. Germline V CDR1 and CDR2: SGHTA, FQGTGA. V gave up 0 bases and J gave up 1 base, with 11 bases separating them. CDR3 sequence: CASSLTAGPGTDTQYF. The CDR3 bases are TGTGCCAGCAGCTTAACGGCGGGTCCCGGCACAGATACGCAGTATTTT.

A single count supports this clone. The J gene is TRBJ2-7, the V gene TRBV9; D is perhaps TRBD1 (5 bases). V was cut by 0 bases and J by 7 bases, with 11 bases left in between. Germline CDR1 is SGDLS and CDR2 is YYNGEE. The CDR3 sequence is 13 residues long. The CDR3 DNA sequence: TGTGCCAGCAGCGTAGCTACAGGTGGGGAGCAGTACTTC. Translated, it gives CASSVATGGEQYF.

The genes are TRBV19 and TRBJ1-5, with D unclear. The CDR3 contains 14 residues. Between the trimmed V and J ends, which lost 3 bases and 6 bases, there was a span of 12 bases. Germline lookup yields CDR1 LNHDA and CDR2 SQIVND (reference sequence). The CDR3 DNA reads as TGTGCCAGTAGTATTCGGCAGGCGGGTCAGCCCCAGCATTTT. It translates to CASSIRQAGQPQHF.

V and J are TRBV15 and TRBJ1-4, with 7 bases identical to TRBD1. The CDR3 runs 16 residues. In germline, CDR1 is LNHNV, CDR2 YYDKDF (reference sequence). Losses at the gene ends were 0 bases for V and 8 bases for J; bases not matched to a gene: 9. This CDR3 is CATSRDSQGVGEKLFF. The CDR3 DNA reads as TGTGCCACCAGCAGAGACAGCCAGGGGGTGGGAGAAAAACTGTTTTTT.

This chain links TRBV7-6 with TRBJ2-2; 14 bases align to TRBD2. The germline V gene encodes CDR1 SGHVS and CDR2 FNYEAQ. V lost 5 bases to trimming and J lost 6 bases; unmatched junction nucleotides: 5. The CDR3 contains 16 residues. CDR3 bases: TGTGCCAGCAGCCTGGGACTAGCGGGAGCCCCCGGGGAGCTGTTTTTT. Its translation is CASSLGLAGAPGELFF.

The chain carries TRBV7-9 and TRBJ1-2; 10 nucleotides agree with TRBD1. Germline CDR1 is SEHNR and CDR2 is FQNEAQ (reference sequence). The CDR3 runs to 14 residues. Trimming at V came to 5 bases and at J to 4 bases, leaving 4 bases not matched to a gene. The CDR3 protein is CASSPRTGGYGYTF. The CDR3 DNA is TGTGCCAGCAGCCCCCGGACAGGGGGCTATGGCTACACCTTC.

The chain employs TRBV27 and TRBJ1-5; 8 nucleotides agree with TRBD1. CDR3 length: 15 residues. Losses at the gene ends were 6 bases for V and 6 bases for J; bases not matched to a gene: 10. Looked up from germline, CDR1 is MNHEY and CDR2 is SMNVEV (reference sequence). DNA of the CDR3: TGTGCCAGCAGGCCCAGGGGGCTAGGTAGTCAGCCCCAGCATTTT. This translates into CASRPRGLGSQPQHF.

The V call is TRBV11-2, the J call TRBJ2-7; D is uncertain. Germline-derived CDR1 and CDR2 are SGHAT and FQNNGV. The CDR3 extends over 13 amino acids. The germline V and J ends were trimmed by 5 bases and 3 bases, with 11 bases remaining between them. The DNA of the CDR3 is TGTGCCAGCAGCCATGGCGGCGGCTACGAGCAGTACTTC. Its protein product is CASSHGGGYEQYF.